The TCR beta chain described here comes from a study of blood T cells in healthy people across ages. The use of a sample-barcoded 5' primer and a J-beta primer mix characterized a second PCR of roughly 7 to 11 cycles. TCRdb passed the 5' RACE reads through MiXCR, listing each CDR3 protein once. The sample gives about 780,000 distinct CDR3 sequences, under 30% of which show up once; approximately 2.9% is in the top ten. V lost 6 bases to trimming and J lost 8 bases, with 22 bases between them. Germline V lookup: CDR1 SNHLY, CDR2 FYNNEI. The CDR3 runs to 15 residues. The sample was also reused in another study, on T cells of mothers and their children.

The sample comprised blood. The genes are TRBV2 and TRBJ1-2, with no clear D. The sequence derives from a boy younger than 18 in good health. This chain's CDR3 is CASRGLGGRIHGYTF. DNA for the CDR3: TGTGCCAGCAGAGGGCTTGGAGGGAGGATACACGGCTACACCTTC.